The rows below give T cell receptor beta chains drawn from one sample of a study of response to subunit inactivated influenza vaccine. TCRdb passed the RT-PCR reads through MiXCR, listing each CDR3 protein once. The profile shows 600,000 to 850,000 distinct CDR3 sequences, about 15% of them singletons. The specimen comprised PBMCs from blood, sampled around two weeks before vaccination. Source of these receptors: a man in his fifties who received an inactivated influenza vaccine. Each CDR3 is given with its conserved first and last residue.

TRBV20-1,15,CSASRTSGRGDIQYF
TRBV7-9,14,CASGPPGENTEAFF
TRBV20-1,12,CSALQGGDGYTF
TRBV6-1,13,CASSRGQEYEQYF
TRBV28,16,CASSTPGQGGQETQYF
TRBV18,13,CASSSPGQQKLFF
TRBV7-2,17,CASSLVRGALTYNEQFF
TRBV11-3,16,CASSNRDGGHTGELFF
TRBV6-5,14,CASSYEGAGETQYF
TRBV5-1,15,CASRQGQGSTDTQYF
TRBV6-5,15,CASSYSPGPYDEQYF
TRBV18,13,CASSPPRQGPLHF
TRBV6-2/TRBV6-3,18,CASSLRLSREDSNQPQHF
TRBV20-1,14,CSASGQDFYNEQFF
TRBV29-1,13,CSVRQRLYNEQFF
TRBV7-2,14,CASSSGRGSDTQYF
TRBV12-3/TRBV12-4,15,CASSITGGEGEKLFF